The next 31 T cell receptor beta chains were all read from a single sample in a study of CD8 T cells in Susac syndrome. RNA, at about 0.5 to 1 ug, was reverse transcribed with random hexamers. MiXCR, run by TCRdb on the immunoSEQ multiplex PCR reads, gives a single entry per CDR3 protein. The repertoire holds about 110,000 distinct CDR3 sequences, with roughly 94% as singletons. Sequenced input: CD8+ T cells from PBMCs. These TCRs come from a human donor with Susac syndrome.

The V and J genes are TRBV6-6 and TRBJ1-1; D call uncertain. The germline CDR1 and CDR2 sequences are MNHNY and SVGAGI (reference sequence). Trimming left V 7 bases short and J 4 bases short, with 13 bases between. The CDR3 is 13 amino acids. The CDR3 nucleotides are TGTGCCAGCAACCCATCCTCCCTCACTGAAGCTTTCTTT. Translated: CASNPSSLTEAFF.

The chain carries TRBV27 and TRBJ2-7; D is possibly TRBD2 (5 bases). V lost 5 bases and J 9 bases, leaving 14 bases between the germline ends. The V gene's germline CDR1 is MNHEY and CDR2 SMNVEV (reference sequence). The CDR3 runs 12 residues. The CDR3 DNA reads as TGTGCCAGCAGTACGGTGGGGAGTTGGCAGTACTTC. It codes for CASSTVGSWQYF.

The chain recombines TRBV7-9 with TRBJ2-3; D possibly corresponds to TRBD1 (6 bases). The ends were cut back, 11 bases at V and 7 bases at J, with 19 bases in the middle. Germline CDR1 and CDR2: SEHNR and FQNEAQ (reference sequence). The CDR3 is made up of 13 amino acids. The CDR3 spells CAGGQGTMYTQYF. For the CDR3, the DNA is TGTGCCGGGGGTCAGGGGACCATGTATACGCAGTATTTT. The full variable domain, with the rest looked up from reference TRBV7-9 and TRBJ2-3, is DTGVSQNPRHKITKRGQNVTFRCDPISEHNRLYWYRQTLGQGPEFLTYFQNEAQLEKSRLLSDRFSAERPKGSFSTLEIQRTEQGDSAMYLCAGGQGTMYTQYFGPGTRLTVL.

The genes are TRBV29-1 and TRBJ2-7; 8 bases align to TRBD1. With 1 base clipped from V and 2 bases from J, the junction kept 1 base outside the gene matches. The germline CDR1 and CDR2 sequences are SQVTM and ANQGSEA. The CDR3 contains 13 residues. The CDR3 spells CSVEGTGPYEQYF. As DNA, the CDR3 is TGCAGCGTTGAAGGGACAGGGCCCTACGAGCAGTACTTC.

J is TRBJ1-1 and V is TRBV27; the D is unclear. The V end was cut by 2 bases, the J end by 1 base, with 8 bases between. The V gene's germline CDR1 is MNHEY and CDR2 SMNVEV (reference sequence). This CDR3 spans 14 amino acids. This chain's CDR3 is CASSLGWKNTEAFF. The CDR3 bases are TGTGCCAGCAGTTTAGGCTGGAAGAACACTGAAGCTTTCTTT.

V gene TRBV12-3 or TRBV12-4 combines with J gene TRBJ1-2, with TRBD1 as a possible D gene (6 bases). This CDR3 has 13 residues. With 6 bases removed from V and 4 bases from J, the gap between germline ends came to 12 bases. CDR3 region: CASSPGQTYGYTF. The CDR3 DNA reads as TGTGCCAGCAGCCCTGGACAGACCTATGGCTACACCTTC.

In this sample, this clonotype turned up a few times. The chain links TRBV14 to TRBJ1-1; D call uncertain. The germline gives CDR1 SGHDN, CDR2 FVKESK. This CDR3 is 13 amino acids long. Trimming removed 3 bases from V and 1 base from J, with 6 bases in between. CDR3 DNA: TGTGCCAGCAGCCAGGGGTGGAACACTGAAGCTTTCTTT. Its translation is CASSQGWNTEAFF.

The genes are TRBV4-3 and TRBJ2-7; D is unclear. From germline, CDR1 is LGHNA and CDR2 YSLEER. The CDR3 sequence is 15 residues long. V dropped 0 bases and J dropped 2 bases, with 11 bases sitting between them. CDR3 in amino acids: CASSQDLGSPYEQYF. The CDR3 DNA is TGCGCCAGCAGCCAAGATCTTGGGTCCCCCTACGAGCAGTACTTC.

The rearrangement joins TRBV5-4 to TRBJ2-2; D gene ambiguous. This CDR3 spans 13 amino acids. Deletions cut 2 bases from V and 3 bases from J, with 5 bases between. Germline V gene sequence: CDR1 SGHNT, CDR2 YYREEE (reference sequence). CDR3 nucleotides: TGTGCCAGCAGCTTCCCGGACACCGGGGAGCTGTTTTTT. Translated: CASSFPDTGELFF. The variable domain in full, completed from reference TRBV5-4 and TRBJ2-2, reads ETGVTQSPTHLIKTRGQQVTLRCSSQSGHNTVSWYQQALGQGPQFIFQYYREEENGRGNFPPRFSGLQFPNYSSELNVNALELDDSALYLCASSFPDTGELFFGEGSRLTVL.

The CDR3 sequence: CAISEKDGGHNEQFF. In DNA, the CDR3 is TGTGCCATCAGTGAGAAGGACGGGGGGCACAATGAGCAGTTCTTC. The rearrangement joins TRBV10-3 to TRBJ2-1, with D possibly being TRBD2 (7 bases). Deletions cut 2 bases from V and 5 bases from J, with 13 bases between. The CDR3 has 15 residues. CDR1 is ENHRY, CDR2 SYGVKD, per germline.

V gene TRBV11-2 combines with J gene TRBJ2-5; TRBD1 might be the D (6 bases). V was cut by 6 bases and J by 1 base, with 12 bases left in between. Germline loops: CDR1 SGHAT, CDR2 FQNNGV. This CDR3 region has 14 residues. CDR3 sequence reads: CASSGQIVQETQYF. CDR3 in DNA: TGTGCCAGCAGTGGACAGATCGTCCAAGAGACCCAGTACTTC. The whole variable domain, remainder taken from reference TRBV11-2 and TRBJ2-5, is EAGVAQSPRYKIIEKRQSVAFWCNPISGHATLYWYQQILGQGPKLLIQFQNNGVVDDSQLPKDRFSAERLKGVDSTLKIQPAKLEDSAVYLCASSGQIVQETQYFGPGTRLLVL.

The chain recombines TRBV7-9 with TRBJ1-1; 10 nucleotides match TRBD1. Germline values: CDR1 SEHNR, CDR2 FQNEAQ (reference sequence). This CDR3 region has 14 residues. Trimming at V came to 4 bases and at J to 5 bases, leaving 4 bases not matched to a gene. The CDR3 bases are TGTGCCAGCAGCTCCGGGACAGGGGTTACTGAAGCTTTCTTT. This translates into CASSSGTGVTEAFF.

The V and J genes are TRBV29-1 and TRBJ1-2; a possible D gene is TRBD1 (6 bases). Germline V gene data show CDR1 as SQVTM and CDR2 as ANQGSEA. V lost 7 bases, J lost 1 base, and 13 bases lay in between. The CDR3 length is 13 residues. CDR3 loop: CSAETGINYGYTF. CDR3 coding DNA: TGCAGCGCAGAGACAGGAATTAACTATGGCTACACCTTC.

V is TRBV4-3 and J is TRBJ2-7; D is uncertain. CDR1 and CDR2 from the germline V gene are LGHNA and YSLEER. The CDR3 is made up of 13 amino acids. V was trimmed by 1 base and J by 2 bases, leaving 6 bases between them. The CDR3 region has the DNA TGCGCCAGCAGCCAAGTCATCACCTACGAGCAGTACTTC. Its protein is CASSQVITYEQYF.

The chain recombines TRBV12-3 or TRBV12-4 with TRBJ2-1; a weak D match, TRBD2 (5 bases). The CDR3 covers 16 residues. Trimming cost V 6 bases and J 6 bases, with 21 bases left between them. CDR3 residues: CASSPLGGRRSNEQFF. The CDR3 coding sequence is TGTGCCAGCAGCCCGTTAGGAGGCAGGAGATCCAATGAGCAGTTCTTC.

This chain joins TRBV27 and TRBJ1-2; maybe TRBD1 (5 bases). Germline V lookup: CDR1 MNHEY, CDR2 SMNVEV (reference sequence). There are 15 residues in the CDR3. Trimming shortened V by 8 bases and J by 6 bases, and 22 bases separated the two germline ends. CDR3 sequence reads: CASGLGAKPHDGYTF. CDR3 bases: TGTGCCAGCGGCCTCGGGGCAAAACCCCATGATGGCTACACCTTC.

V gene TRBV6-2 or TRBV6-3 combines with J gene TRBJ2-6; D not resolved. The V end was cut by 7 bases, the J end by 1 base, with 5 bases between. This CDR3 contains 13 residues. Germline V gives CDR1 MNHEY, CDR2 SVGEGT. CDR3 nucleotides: TGTGCCAGCACCCTTTCTGGGGCCAACGTCCTGACTTTC. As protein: CASTLSGANVLTF.

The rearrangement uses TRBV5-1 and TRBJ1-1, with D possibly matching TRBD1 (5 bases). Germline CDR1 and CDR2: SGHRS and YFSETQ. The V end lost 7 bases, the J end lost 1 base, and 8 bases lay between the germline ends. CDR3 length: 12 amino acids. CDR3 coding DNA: TGCGCCAGCGGTACAGGGAACACTGAAGCTTTCTTT. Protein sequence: CASGTGNTEAFF.

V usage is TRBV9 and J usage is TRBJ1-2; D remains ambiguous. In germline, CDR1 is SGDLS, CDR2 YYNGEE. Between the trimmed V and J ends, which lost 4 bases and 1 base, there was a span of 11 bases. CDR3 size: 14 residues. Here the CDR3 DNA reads TGTGCCAGCAGCCCCCCGGGATATAACTATGGCTACACCTTC. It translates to CASSPPGYNYGYTF.

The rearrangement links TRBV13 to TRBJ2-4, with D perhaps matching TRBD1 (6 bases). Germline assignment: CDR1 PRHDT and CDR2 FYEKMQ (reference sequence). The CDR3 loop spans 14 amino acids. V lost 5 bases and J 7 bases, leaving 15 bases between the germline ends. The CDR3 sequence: CASSLQGRRNIQYF. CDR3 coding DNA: TGTGCCAGCAGCCTACAGGGACGTCGGAACATTCAGTACTTC.

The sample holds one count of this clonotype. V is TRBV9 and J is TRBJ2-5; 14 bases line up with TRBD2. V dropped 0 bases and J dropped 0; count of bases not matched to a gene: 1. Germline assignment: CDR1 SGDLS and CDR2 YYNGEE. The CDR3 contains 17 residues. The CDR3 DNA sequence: TGTGCCAGCAGCGTAGGGACTAGCGGGGGGTACCAAGAGACCCAGTACTTC. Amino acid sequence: CASSVGTSGGYQETQYF.

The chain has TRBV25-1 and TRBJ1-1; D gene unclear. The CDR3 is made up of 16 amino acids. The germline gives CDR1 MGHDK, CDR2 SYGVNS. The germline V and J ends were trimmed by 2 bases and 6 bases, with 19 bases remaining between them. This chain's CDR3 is CASSEKVYPGGSEAFF. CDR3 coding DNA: TGTGCCAGCAGTGAAAAAGTGTACCCGGGCGGCTCTGAAGCTTTCTTT.

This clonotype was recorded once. The CDR3 loop reads CASPQGRGTDTQYF. The CDR3 bases are TGTGCCAGCCCCCAGGGTAGGGGCACAGATACGCAGTATTTT. V and J are TRBV6-4 and TRBJ2-3; possible D gene TRBD1, 5 bases. The germline gives CDR1 MRHNA, CDR2 SNTAGT. Trimming left V 8 bases short and J 1 base short, with 13 bases between. This CDR3 comprises 14 residues.

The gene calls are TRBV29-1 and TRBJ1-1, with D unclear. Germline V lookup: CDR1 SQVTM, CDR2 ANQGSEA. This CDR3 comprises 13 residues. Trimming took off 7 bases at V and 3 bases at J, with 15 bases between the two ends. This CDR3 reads CSGGRLVDTEAFF. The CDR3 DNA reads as TGCAGCGGGGGAAGGCTTGTGGACACTGAAGCTTTCTTT.

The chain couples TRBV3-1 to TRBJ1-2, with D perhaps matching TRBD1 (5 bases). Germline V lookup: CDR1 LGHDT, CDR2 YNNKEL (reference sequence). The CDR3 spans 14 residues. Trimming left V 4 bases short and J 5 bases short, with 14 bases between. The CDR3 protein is CASSPPQVQYGYTF. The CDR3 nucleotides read TGTGCCAGCAGCCCGCCACAGGTACAATATGGCTACACCTTC.

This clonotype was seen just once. The chain's CDR3 is CASSVIGDTQYF. CDR3 DNA: TGTGCCAGCAGCGTAATAGGAGATACGCAGTATTTT. V gene TRBV9 combines with J gene TRBJ2-3; D unclear. V was cut by 1 base and J by 5 bases, with 5 bases left in between. CDR3 size: 12 residues. The germline CDR1 and CDR2 sequences are SGDLS and YYNGEE.

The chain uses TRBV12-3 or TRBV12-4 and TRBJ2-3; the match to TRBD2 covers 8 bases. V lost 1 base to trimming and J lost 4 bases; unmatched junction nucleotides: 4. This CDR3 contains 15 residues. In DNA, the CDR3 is TGTGCCAGCAGTTTAGAAGGACTAGCTGCAGATACGCAGTATTTT. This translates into CASSLEGLAADTQYF.

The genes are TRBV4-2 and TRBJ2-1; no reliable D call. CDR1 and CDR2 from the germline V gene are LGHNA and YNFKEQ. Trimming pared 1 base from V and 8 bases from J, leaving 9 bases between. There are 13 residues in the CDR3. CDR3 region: CASSQGRGYEQFF. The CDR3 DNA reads TGTGCCAGCAGCCAAGGCAGAGGATATGAGCAGTTCTTC.

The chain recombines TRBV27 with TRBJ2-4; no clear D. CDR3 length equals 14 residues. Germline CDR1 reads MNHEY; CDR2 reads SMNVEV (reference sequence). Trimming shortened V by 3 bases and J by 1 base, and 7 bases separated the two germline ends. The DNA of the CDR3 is TGTGCCAGCAGTTTTGGGTCGGCCAAAAACATTCAGTACTTC. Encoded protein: CASSFGSAKNIQYF.

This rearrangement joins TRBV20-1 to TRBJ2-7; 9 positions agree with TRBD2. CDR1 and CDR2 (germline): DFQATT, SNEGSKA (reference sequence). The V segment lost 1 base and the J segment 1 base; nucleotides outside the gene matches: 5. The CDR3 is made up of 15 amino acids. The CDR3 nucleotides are TGCAGTGCTAGAGGGACTAGCGATACTTCCTACGAGCAGTACTTC. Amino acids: CSARGTSDTSYEQYF.

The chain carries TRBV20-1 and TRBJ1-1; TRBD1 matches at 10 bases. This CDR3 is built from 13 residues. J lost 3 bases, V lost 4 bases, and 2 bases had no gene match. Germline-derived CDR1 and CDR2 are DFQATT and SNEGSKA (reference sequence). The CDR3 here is CSATGQGDTEAFF. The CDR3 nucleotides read TGCAGTGCTACCGGACAGGGGGACACTGAAGCTTTCTTT.